This entry lists 28 T cell receptor beta chains sequenced from one sample in a study of beta chain features in type 1 diabetes. The isolated RNA, all of it, was reverse transcribed, so expressed TCRB transcripts were what got sequenced. Measured with immunoSEQ multiplex PCR; TCRdb has only the in-frame clones, and not every one. This table holds fewer than 650,000 clones, 15% to 18% found once. Sequences were obtained from naive CD4+ T cells from blood. These receptors originate from a man aged 18 to 35 in good health.

This clone was counted between two and nine times. The V gene is TRBV9, the J gene TRBJ1-1; TRBD1 is a possible D gene (6 bases). Per germline, CDR1 SGDLS and CDR2 YYNGEE. The CDR3 spans 17 residues. The V end lost 0 bases, the J end lost 1 base, and 16 bases lay between the germline ends. The CDR3 protein is CASSVAPGASGNTEAFF. The DNA for the CDR3 is TGTGCCAGCAGCGTAGCTCCAGGGGCAAGTGGGAACACTGAAGCTTTCTTT. The whole variable domain, filled in from reference TRBV9 and TRBJ1-1, reads DSGVTQTPKHLITATGQRVTLRCSPRSGDLSVYWYQQSLDQGLQFLIQYYNGEERAKGNILERFSAQQFPDLHSELNLSSLELGDSALYFCASSVAPGASGNTEAFFGQGTRLTVV.

The rearrangement uses TRBV7-2 and TRBJ2-7; no clear D gene. The germline gives CDR1 SGHTA, CDR2 FQGNSA. The CDR3 totals 11 residues. Trimming took 8 bases from V and 2 from J, leaving 7 bases between them. The CDR3 DNA is TGTGCCAGCCGAGCAACCTACGAGCAGTACTTC. Amino acid sequence: CASRATYEQYF. Full variable domain (remainder filled in from reference TRBV7-2 and TRBJ2-7): GAGVSQSPSNKVTEKGKDVELRCDPISGHTALYWYRQSLGQGLEFLIYFQGNSAPDKSGLPSDRFSAERTGGSVSTLTIQRTQQEDSAVYLCASRATYEQYFGPGTRLTVT.

The chain employs TRBV11-1 and TRBJ2-7; no firm D call. The CDR3 runs 14 residues. The V gene's germline CDR1 is SGHAT and CDR2 FQDESV (reference sequence). V shed 6 bases and J shed 4 bases, with 16 bases lying between them. CDR3 amino acids: CASSTTDQGYEQYF. CDR3 coding DNA: TGTGCCAGCAGTACCACGGATCAAGGGTACGAGCAGTACTTC.

As DNA, the CDR3 is TGCGCCAGCAGCCAACCCGGGACCAGCAATGAGCAGTTCTTC. Encoded protein: CASSQPGTSNEQFF. The V gene is TRBV5-1, the J gene TRBJ2-1; D is possibly TRBD1 or TRBD2 (5 bases each). V lost 4 bases, J lost 6 bases, and 14 bases lay in between. CDR1 and CDR2 from the germline V gene are SGHRS and YFSETQ. This CDR3 region has 14 residues.

This clone was counted between two and nine times. The chain combines TRBV4-2 with TRBJ2-2; D call uncertain. The CDR3 runs 15 residues. Trimming removed 3 bases from V and 2 bases from J, with 10 bases in between. From germline, CDR1 is LGHNA and CDR2 YNFKEQ. CDR3 coding DNA: TGTGCCAGCAGCCACACGACGGCTAACACCGGGGAGCTGTTTTTT. Translating gives CASSHTTANTGELFF.

This clone was seen only a few times. At one end, the junction sequence differs from germline, possibly due to a read error. This chain uses TRBV5-6 with TRBJ2-1; D might be TRBD1 (5 bases). Per germline, CDR1 SGHDT and CDR2 YYEEEE. This CDR3 contains 10 residues. Here the CDR3 reads CASRATEPFF. CDR3 in DNA: TGTGCCAGCAGAGCGACAGAGCCGTTCTTC.

The chain has TRBV4-1 and TRBJ2-2, with a weak D call TRBD1 (6 bases). Germline CDR1 reads MGHRA; CDR2 reads YSYEKL. CDR3 length equals 14 residues. Trimming removed 8 bases at V and 9 bases at J, with 19 bases between. CDR3 in amino acids: CASAGTRGFRELFF. The CDR3 DNA reads TGCGCCAGCGCCGGGACAAGGGGGTTCCGGGAGCTGTTTTTT.

The rearrangement links TRBV4-1 to TRBJ2-7, with D perhaps TRBD1 (6 bases). The CDR3 runs to 14 residues. The germline V gene encodes CDR1 MGHRA and CDR2 YSYEKL. Trimming pared 5 bases from V and 4 bases from J, leaving 15 bases between. The CDR3: CASSTRTGSYEQYF. For the CDR3, the DNA is TGCGCCAGCAGCACCCGAACAGGGAGTTACGAGCAGTACTTC.

This clone was seen a few times. The J gene is TRBJ2-6, the V gene TRBV6-5; the D is unclear. V shed 5 bases and J shed 4 bases, with 9 bases lying between them. The CDR3 contains 14 residues. In germline, CDR1 is MNHEY, CDR2 SVGAGI. DNA for the CDR3: TGTGCCAGCAGTGCTTACGTGGGGGCCAACGTCCTGACTTTC. Amino acid sequence: CASSAYVGANVLTF.

J is TRBJ2-2 and V is TRBV7-2; 9 nucleotides align to TRBD2. In germline, CDR1 is SGHTA, CDR2 FQGNSA. The CDR3 is 16 residues long. V shed 5 bases and J 9 bases; nucleotides not matched to a gene: 13. CDR3 sequence: CASSDAGGPKPWELFF. The CDR3 coding sequence is TGTGCCAGCAGCGATGCGGGGGGGCCTAAGCCCTGGGAGCTGTTTTTT.

In this sample, this clone turned up many times. The chain has TRBV28 and TRBJ2-6; possibly TRBD1 for D (6 bases). Germline values: CDR1 MDHEN, CDR2 SYDVKM. The V and J ends lost 6 bases and 2 bases respectively, with 20 bases between them. The CDR3 has 18 residues. CDR3 DNA sequence: TGTGCCAGCAGAGAAGTAAACAGGGTTCCCCCTGGGGCCAACGTCCTGACTTTC. It is translated as CASREVNRVPPGANVLTF.

This clone was seen repeatedly, ten times or more. CDR3 coding DNA: TGTGCCAGCAGTCCCCCAGCGGCTTGGAACAATGAGCAGTTCTTC. Encoded protein: CASSPPAAWNNEQFF. The chain joins TRBV7-9 to TRBJ2-1; possible D gene TRBD2, 5 bases. Germline loops: CDR1 SEHNR, CDR2 FQNEAQ (reference sequence). This CDR3 has 15 amino acids. The V gene lost 6 bases and the J gene lost 5 bases, with 17 bases spanning the gap.

This clone was seen a few times. The chain combines TRBV7-2 with TRBJ1-3; D ambiguous. Germline CDR1 and CDR2: SGHTA and FQGNSA. V was cut by 7 bases and J by 0 bases, with 10 bases left in between. The CDR3 is 14 amino acids. CDR3 in DNA: TGTGCCAGCACCAATCCGGGCTCTGGAAACACCATATATTTT. It codes for CASTNPGSGNTIYF.

For this clone: The same CDR3 arises from other DNA sequences in this sample as well. This sequence joins TRBV29-1 and TRBJ1-5; 7 bases line up with TRBD1. CDR1 and CDR2 from the germline V gene are SQVTM and ANQGSEA. V dropped 4 bases and J dropped 2; count of bases not matched to a gene: 2. The CDR3 length is 13 residues. The CDR3 region has the DNA TGCAGCGTTGCAGGGGGTGGCAATCAGCCCCAGCATTTT. Translation gives CSVAGGGNQPQHF.

This clone was found a few times. The junction departs from the called germline gene at one end, perhaps through a read error. The DNA for the CDR3 is TGTGCCACCAGCAGAGATCGGGGAACAGGGGCTACCTTC. It encodes CATSRDRGTGATF. This chain joins TRBV15 and TRBJ2-7; TRBD1 aligns across 7 bases. The germline CDR1 and CDR2 sequences are LNHNV and YYDKDF (reference sequence). CDR3 size: 13 residues.

Only a few counts were recorded for this clone. The chain is built from TRBV7-9 and TRBJ2-3; 8 positions agree with TRBD2. Trimming at V came to 5 bases and at J to 2 bases, leaving 9 bases not matched to a gene. The CDR3 contains 16 residues. In germline, CDR1 is SEHNR, CDR2 FQNEAQ (reference sequence). This CDR3 reads CASSLSGSGVTDTQYF. The DNA of the CDR3 is TGTGCCAGCAGCCTAAGCGGGAGCGGGGTCACAGATACGCAGTATTTT.

CDR3 in DNA: TGTGCCAGCAGCTTAACGTTTACCGCGGGAGGGCCCCACGAGCAGTACTTC. Its protein is CASSLTFTAGGPHEQYF. The V gene is TRBV7-3, the J gene TRBJ2-7, with 9 bases lining up with TRBD2. The trim removed 0 bases at V and 5 bases at J, leaving 11 bases unmatched. CDR1 and CDR2 (germline): SGHTA, FQGTGA. There are 17 residues in the CDR3.

This clone came up a few times. CDR3 amino acids: CASSSTSGETQYF. The CDR3 DNA sequence: TGTGCCAGCAGCTCGACTAGCGGGGAGACCCAGTACTTC. V is TRBV7-9 and J is TRBJ2-5; 10 bases agree with TRBD2. The germline V gene has CDR1 SEHNR and CDR2 FQNEAQ (reference sequence). The CDR3 covers 13 residues. J gave up 5 bases and V 4 bases, and 1 base lay outside the gene matches.

The gene calls are TRBV5-4 and TRBJ2-3; 9 bases are a match to TRBD1. The V gene's germline CDR1 is SGHNT and CDR2 YYREEE (reference sequence). The CDR3 is 15 amino acids. V dropped 4 bases and J dropped 1; count of bases not matched to a gene: 4. Here the CDR3 reads CASSPDRGGTDTQYF. The CDR3 DNA sequence: TGTGCCAGCAGCCCGGACAGGGGCGGCACAGATACGCAGTATTTT.

The genes are TRBV11-2 and TRBJ2-4, with D possibly matching TRBD1 (5 bases). Germline V gene lookup returns CDR1 SGHAT and CDR2 FQNNGV. The CDR3 is 16 residues long. V dropped 5 bases and J dropped 6 bases, with 20 bases sitting between them. The CDR3 is CASSIPGYKGVNIQYF. Written as DNA, the CDR3 is TGTGCCAGCAGCATACCAGGGTACAAGGGTGTAAACATTCAGTACTTC.

This clone showed up many times. The same CDR3 also results from other DNA sequences found in this sample. This chain connects TRBV14 to TRBJ2-6; D remains unclear. The CDR3 has 14 amino acids. CDR1 SGHDN and CDR2 FVKESK come from the germline V gene. Trimming removed 3 bases from V and 0 bases from J, with 3 bases in between. This CDR3 reads CASSQVSGANVLTF. For the CDR3, the DNA is TGTGCCAGCAGCCAGGTCTCTGGGGCCAACGTCCTGACTTTC.

The chain couples TRBV10-3 to TRBJ2-3; D call uncertain. Trimming cost V 9 bases and J 3 bases, with 10 bases left between them. Germline-derived CDR1 and CDR2 are ENHRY and SYGVKD. The CDR3 runs to 12 residues. The CDR3 nucleotides read TGTGCCATAGGTCACTCAACAGATACGCAGTATTTT. Residues: CAIGHSTDTQYF.

The chain has TRBV2 and TRBJ2-7, with 11 bases matching TRBD1. CDR3 length: 14 residues. Germline-derived CDR1 and CDR2 are SNHLY and FYNNEI. V shed 5 bases, J shed 4 bases, and the junction held 4 bases outside the gene matches. The CDR3 region is CASSRTGGAYEQYF. CDR3 DNA: TGTGCCAGCAGTAGGACAGGGGGCGCGTACGAGCAGTACTTC.

This clone was detected a few times. The gene calls are TRBV30 and TRBJ1-1; D perhaps matches TRBD1 (5 bases). Germline values: CDR1 GTSNPN, CDR2 SVGIG (reference sequence). V was trimmed by 2 bases and J by 5 bases, leaving 15 bases between them. This CDR3 comprises 14 residues. CDR3 DNA sequence: TGTGCCTGGAGTACCCGGGGGGGAAGGACTGAAGCTTTCTTT. As protein: CAWSTRGGRTEAFF.

The gene calls are TRBV30 and TRBJ2-1; 8 bases line up with TRBD1. J gave up 8 bases and V 5 bases, and 2 bases lay outside the gene matches. Germline CDR1 is GTSNPN and CDR2 is SVGIG (reference sequence). This CDR3 spans 11 amino acids. The CDR3 spells CAWDRGDEQFF. CDR3 sequence (DNA): TGTGCCTGGGACAGGGGCGATGAGCAGTTCTTC.

This CDR3 is CASSQGVLYSNQPQHF. Written as DNA, the CDR3 is TGCGCCAGCAGCCAAGGTGTCCTGTATAGCAATCAGCCCCAGCATTTT. The V gene is TRBV4-3, the J gene TRBJ1-5; D ambiguous. Germline V CDR1 and CDR2: LGHNA, YSLEER. The length of the CDR3 is 16 residues. The germline V and J ends were trimmed by 1 base and 0 bases, with 10 bases remaining between them.

CDR3 in DNA: TGTGCCAGCAGCCTCACAATTACAACAGGGACCTATGGCTACACCTTC. Translating gives CASSLTITTGTYGYTF. The rearrangement links TRBV4-2 to TRBJ1-2; perhaps TRBD1 as D (6 bases). Between the trimmed V and J ends, which lost 4 bases and 4 bases, there was a span of 19 bases. CDR1 and CDR2 (germline): LGHNA, YNFKEQ. There are 16 residues in the CDR3.

This chain links TRBV28 with TRBJ1-1, with D maybe TRBD1 (5 bases). This CDR3 comprises 14 residues. V shed 6 bases and J shed 0 bases, with 11 bases lying between them. Germline CDR1 and CDR2: MDHEN and SYDVKM. In DNA, the CDR3 is TGTGCCAGCAGCGCGGGACGGCTGAACACTGAAGCTTTCTTT. Residues: CASSAGRLNTEAFF.